The 26 T cell receptor beta chains in this list originate from one sample, sequenced in a study of blood T cell repertoires in COVID-19. The protocol was immunoSEQ multiplex PCR, while the TCRdb copy is restricted to in-frame clones and leaves out a portion. Counted here are approximately 160,000 clones, around 81% occurring once; the ten biggest clones make up approximately 12%. The sequencing input was peripheral blood. The receptor set was obtained from a man aged 65 to 85 who had recovered from COVID-19.

The chain has TRBV4-1 and TRBJ1-4; D is undetermined. Germline V gives CDR1 MGHRA, CDR2 YSYEKL. V was clipped by 1 base and J by 0 bases, with 9 bases between them. There are 16 residues in the CDR3. The CDR3 nucleotides are TGCGCCAGCAGCCAAGGAGCGCGGGCAACTAATGAAAAACTGTTTTTT. This codes for CASSQGARATNEKLFF.

The genes are TRBV7-9 and TRBJ1-1; 8 nucleotides agree with TRBD1. V dropped 7 bases and J dropped 3; count of bases not matched to a gene: 7. The CDR3 runs 14 residues. The V gene's germline CDR1 is SEHNR and CDR2 FQNEAQ (reference sequence). The CDR3 region has the DNA TGTGCCAGCACCTTGACAGGGGACGACACTGAAGCTTTCTTT. It specifies CASTLTGDDTEAFF.

This rearrangement joins TRBV19 to TRBJ2-2; 8 nucleotides align to TRBD1. The V and J ends lost 3 bases and 6 bases, in that order; junction bases with no gene match: 9. Germline loops: CDR1 LNHDA, CDR2 SQIVND (reference sequence). The CDR3 spans 16 residues. CDR3 sequence: CASSIVGQGSPGELFF. The CDR3 DNA reads as TGTGCCAGTAGTATCGTTGGACAGGGTAGCCCCGGGGAGCTGTTTTTT.

The chain uses TRBV9 and TRBJ1-2; D perhaps matches TRBD1 (5 bases). The CDR3 spans 13 residues. V lost 2 bases and J lost 2, with 7 bases in between. The germline CDR1 and CDR2 sequences are SGDLS and YYNGEE. CDR3 amino acids: CASSVDTNYGYTF. The CDR3, as DNA: TGTGCCAGCAGCGTGGACACAAACTATGGCTACACCTTC.

The V call is TRBV6-1, the J call TRBJ2-1, with D maybe TRBD1 (5 bases). The V gene's germline CDR1 is MNHNS and CDR2 SASEGT. The CDR3 extends over 13 amino acids. Trimming shortened V by 5 bases and J by 9 bases, and 14 bases separated the two germline ends. The CDR3 DNA follows: TGTGCCAGCAGTTTATCAGGGTACGCTGAGCAGTTCTTC. Protein product: CASSLSGYAEQFF.

This chain links TRBV11-1 with TRBJ2-1, with 11 bases matching TRBD2. CDR1 SGHAT and CDR2 FQDESV come from the germline V gene (reference sequence). The junction had 6 bases not matched to a gene; V was cut back by 5 bases and J by 3 bases. The CDR3 sequence is 16 residues long. As DNA, the CDR3 is TGTGCCAGCAGCCCCTTGACTAGCGGGATCTACAATGAGCAGTTCTTC. Amino acids: CASSPLTSGIYNEQFF.

V usage is TRBV7-6 and J usage is TRBJ2-2, with TRBD2 matching over 7 bases. CDR3 length: 16 amino acids. J lost 6 bases, V lost 5 bases, and 12 bases had no gene match. Germline assignment: CDR1 SGHVS and CDR2 FNYEAQ. CDR3 region: CASSLGLPGRAGELFF. CDR3 nucleotide sequence: TGTGCCAGCAGCCTGGGACTACCTGGGAGAGCCGGGGAGCTGTTTTTT.

The rearrangement joins TRBV11-2 to TRBJ2-3; 7 bases are shared with TRBD1. Per the germline V gene, CDR1 is SGHAT and CDR2 is FQNNGV. V lost 0 bases, J lost 4 bases, and 4 bases stayed unmatched. The CDR3 length is 15 residues. CDR3 in amino acids: CASSLEARGSDTQYF. CDR3 coding DNA: TGTGCCAGCAGCTTAGAAGCCAGGGGGTCAGATACGCAGTATTTT.

This chain links TRBV2 with TRBJ2-1; TRBD2 aligns across 14 bases. The CDR3 covers 17 residues. The V segment lost 7 bases and the J segment 9 bases; nucleotides outside the gene matches: 14. Germline assignment: CDR1 SNHLY and CDR2 FYNNEI. The CDR3 DNA follows: TGTGCCAGCACCGGACTAGCGGGAGGCAACAACAATCGTGAGCAGTTCTTC. Translation gives CASTGLAGGNNNREQFF.

The rearrangement joins TRBV2 to TRBJ2-1, with D perhaps matching TRBD2 (6 bases). The CDR3 contains 15 residues. Deletions cut 2 bases from V and 4 bases from J, with 12 bases between. From germline, CDR1 is SNHLY and CDR2 FYNNEI. DNA of the CDR3: TGTGCCAGCAGTGAATTAGCGGCTCCTTACAATGAGCAGTTCTTC. It is translated as CASSELAAPYNEQFF.

The chain uses TRBV9 and TRBJ1-5; no reliable D call. CDR3 length: 13 residues. The germline gives CDR1 SGDLS, CDR2 YYNGEE. The germline V and J ends were trimmed by 0 bases and 6 bases, with 7 bases remaining between them. CDR3 loop: CASSVVPGQPQHF. The CDR3 region has the DNA TGTGCCAGCAGCGTAGTTCCGGGTCAGCCCCAGCATTTT.

The V and J genes are TRBV6-4 and TRBJ1-2; 7 bases fit TRBD1. J gave up 7 bases and V 2 bases, and 7 bases lay outside the gene matches. Germline-derived CDR1 and CDR2 are MRHNA and SNTAGT. The CDR3 runs to 14 residues. Written as DNA, the CDR3 is TGTGCCAGCAGTGACACCGGGACAGTCGGTGGCTACACCTTC. The encoded protein is CASSDTGTVGGYTF.

The chain couples TRBV10-3 to TRBJ2-3; no clear D gene. Trimming removed 4 bases at V and 3 bases at J, with 8 bases between. CDR3 length: 13 amino acids. The germline V gene encodes CDR1 ENHRY and CDR2 SYGVKD. In DNA, the CDR3 is TGTGCCATCAGTGCTTTTAAAACAGATACGCAGTATTTT. It yields the protein CAISAFKTDTQYF.

V gene TRBV2 combines with J gene TRBJ2-5; TRBD2 might be the D (6 bases). Trimming shortened V by 2 bases and J by 5 bases, and 12 bases separated the two germline ends. This CDR3 spans 14 amino acids. Germline V gene lookup returns CDR1 SNHLY and CDR2 FYNNEI. For the CDR3, the DNA is TGTGCCAGCAGTGAATCAAGCCTAGCGGAGACCCAGTACTTC. Protein: CASSESSLAETQYF.

This sequence joins TRBV14 and TRBJ2-5; D not certain. Germline V CDR1 and CDR2: SGHDN, FVKESK. The CDR3 has 15 residues. Trimming shortened V by 0 bases and J by 2 bases, and 10 bases separated the two germline ends. The CDR3 here is CASSQEAVPQETQYF. CDR3 in DNA: TGTGCCAGCAGCCAAGAGGCAGTGCCACAAGAGACCCAGTACTTC.

The chain is built from TRBV10-2 and TRBJ1-3; TRBD1 agrees at 8 bases. The CDR3 covers 16 residues. Germline V lookup: CDR1 WSHSY, CDR2 SAAADI. The trim removed 6 bases at V and 2 bases at J, leaving 9 bases unmatched. The CDR3 bases are TGCGCCAGCAGACCTACCGACAGGGGAACTGGAAACACCATATATTTT. Protein sequence: CASRPTDRGTGNTIYF.

For the CDR3, the DNA is TGTGCCAGCAGCTTAGGCCCGGACAGGGAAGCTTTCTTT. Its translation: CASSLGPDREAFF. The chain carries TRBV13 and TRBJ1-1; TRBD1 agrees at 7 bases. CDR1 is PRHDT, CDR2 FYEKMQ, per germline (reference sequence). The CDR3 is 13 amino acids. J lost 8 bases, V lost 0 bases, and 3 bases had no gene match. Full variable domain (rest looked up from reference TRBV13 and TRBJ1-1): AAGVIQSPRHLIKEKRETATLKCYPIPRHDTVYWYQQGPGQDPQFLISFYEKMQSDKGSIPDRFSAQQFSDYHSELNMSSLELGDSALYFCASSLGPDREAFFGQGTRLTVV.

The genes are TRBV28 and TRBJ1-5; TRBD1 agrees at 8 bases. CDR3 length: 14 residues. V dropped 2 bases and J dropped 7; count of bases not matched to a gene: 4. Germline CDR1 and CDR2: MDHEN and SYDVKM. This CDR3 is CASSLEQGDQPQHF. The CDR3 DNA sequence: TGTGCCAGCAGTTTAGAACAGGGGGACCAGCCCCAGCATTTT.

The rearrangement joins TRBV19 to TRBJ2-2; 7 bases agree with TRBD2. The CDR3 runs to 15 residues. V trimming: 5 bases; J trimming: 4 bases; junction bases outside the gene matches: 7. Per germline, CDR1 LNHDA and CDR2 SQIVND (reference sequence). The CDR3 sequence: CASSLGGTGTGELFF. The CDR3 coding sequence is TGTGCCAGTAGTCTCGGGGGGACGGGCACCGGGGAGCTGTTTTTT.

V usage is TRBV21-1 and J usage is TRBJ1-1. TRBV21-1 is termed a pseudogene. The CDR3 length is 16 residues. This CDR3 reads CASSKGDPRQNTEAFF. Here the CDR3 DNA reads TGTGCCAGCAGCAAAGGTGATCCGCGCCAGAACACTGAAGCTTTCTTT.

V is TRBV5-1 and J is TRBJ2-1; 12 nucleotides line up with TRBD2. Germline V CDR1 and CDR2: SGHRS, YFSETQ. The V segment lost 1 base and the J segment 7 bases; nucleotides outside the gene matches: 6. The CDR3 length is 16 residues. The CDR3: CASSLSLAGGENEQFF. The DNA for the CDR3 is TGCGCCAGCAGCTTGTCCCTAGCGGGAGGGGAGAATGAGCAGTTCTTC.

This clone has a handful of counts. The chain joins TRBV5-1 to TRBJ2-5; 7 bases fit TRBD2. Germline lookup yields CDR1 SGHRS and CDR2 YFSETQ. The length of the CDR3 is 14 residues. V shed 0 bases and J 3 bases; nucleotides not matched to a gene: 2. The CDR3 DNA is TGCGCCAGCAGCTTGGGGCGGGAGAAAGAGACCCAGTACTTC. It encodes CASSLGREKETQYF. The full variable domain, completed using reference TRBV5-1 and TRBJ2-5, is KAGVTQTPRYLIKTRGQQVTLSCSPISGHRSVSWYQQTPGQGLQFLFEYFSETQRNKGNFPGRFSGRQFSNSRSEMNVSTLELGDSALYLCASSLGREKETQYFGPGTRLLVL.

The V gene is TRBV7-8, the J gene TRBJ1-3; TRBD1 agrees at 7 bases. The CDR3 totals 16 residues. CDR1 is SGHVS, CDR2 FQNEAQ, per germline. J gave up 3 bases and V 5 bases, and 10 bases lay outside the gene matches. In DNA, the CDR3 is TGTGCCAGCAGCCGAACGGGAGGGGGCGTTGGAAACACCATATATTTT. The encoded protein is CASSRTGGGVGNTIYF.

The chain is built from TRBV30 and TRBJ1-3, with a tentative D call TRBD1 (5 bases). Trimming removed 2 bases at V and 3 bases at J, with 14 bases between. Germline values: CDR1 GTSNPN, CDR2 SVGIG (reference sequence). There are 15 residues in the CDR3. CDR3 region: CAWSPWGLGGNTIYF. The CDR3 nucleotides read TGTGCCTGGAGTCCCTGGGGACTAGGTGGAAACACCATATATTTT.

The chain employs TRBV5-1 and TRBJ1-3; unclear D gene. The CDR3 consists of 14 residues. CDR1 and CDR2 from the germline V gene are SGHRS and YFSETQ. Trimming took off 4 bases at V and 8 bases at J, with 16 bases between the two ends. The CDR3 protein is CASSPRPEKDTIYF. DNA for the CDR3: TGCGCCAGCAGCCCGAGGCCCGAAAAGGACACCATATATTTT. The whole variable domain, remainder taken from reference TRBV5-1 and TRBJ1-3, is KAGVTQTPRYLIKTRGQQVTLSCSPISGHRSVSWYQQTPGQGLQFLFEYFSETQRNKGNFPGRFSGRQFSNSRSEMNVSTLELGDSALYLCASSPRPEKDTIYFGEGSWLTVV.

The chain joins TRBV20-1 to TRBJ2-7, with 7 nucleotides matching TRBD1. Germline V gene sequence: CDR1 DFQATT, CDR2 SNEGSKA (reference sequence). This CDR3 has 15 amino acids. J was trimmed by 3 bases and V by 3 bases; bases with no gene match: 11. The CDR3: CSASRTGSNNYEQYF. The CDR3 DNA reads TGCAGTGCTAGTAGGACAGGTTCCAATAACTACGAGCAGTACTTC.